The 11 T cell receptor beta chains listed next were all sequenced from one sample in a study of shared clonotypes between healthy human individuals. The repertoire was sequenced with immunoSEQ multiplex PCR; TCRdb's copy has only in-frame clones and lacks some. The profile shows roughly 640,000 clones, around two thirds of them singletons. The sequenced sample consisted of memory CD4+ T cells sorted from blood. Sample subset: CD45RA-negative fraction. These receptors all stem from a woman aged 25 to 39 in good health.

The rearrangement joins TRBV28 to TRBJ1-2; no reliable D call. V lost 5 bases, J lost 7 bases, and 14 bases lay in between. Germline V gene data show CDR1 as MDHEN and CDR2 as SYDVKM. The CDR3 is 13 residues long. In DNA, the CDR3 is TGTGCCAGCAGTCTCAACTGGTTTCGTGGCTACACCTTC. Protein product: CASSLNWFRGYTF.

This clone was detected once. CDR3 coding DNA: TGCGCCAGCAGCTTGGCCAGTGTTGAGGAGACCCAGTACTTC. It is translated as CASSLASVEETQYF. The rearrangement uses TRBV5-1 and TRBJ2-5; D remains unclear. The germline CDR1 and CDR2 sequences are SGHRS and YFSETQ. V dropped 0 bases and J dropped 5 bases, with 11 bases sitting between them. This CDR3 has 14 residues.

The chain is built from TRBV6-5 and TRBJ2-7; D not resolved. The CDR3 length is 14 residues. The V and J ends lost 6 bases and 2 bases respectively, with 14 bases between them. Germline V gene data show CDR1 as MNHEY and CDR2 as SVGAGI. CDR3 protein: CASRPTDGTYEQYF. Written as DNA, the CDR3 is TGTGCCAGCAGACCCACAGACGGAACCTACGAGCAGTACTTC.

This chain joins TRBV28 and TRBJ2-7; possible D gene TRBD2, 7 bases. The CDR3 consists of 14 residues. Deletions cut 7 bases from V and 6 bases from J, with 19 bases between. Per the germline V gene, CDR1 is MDHEN and CDR2 is SYDVKM. The CDR3 protein is CASTEGGGKVEQYF. CDR3 in DNA: TGTGCCAGCACCGAGGGGGGGGGAAAGGTCGAGCAGTACTTC.

The table lists this clone with a few counts. The chain has TRBV5-1 and TRBJ1-2; possibly TRBD1 for D (5 bases). CDR1 is SGHRS, CDR2 YFSETQ, per germline. The CDR3 covers 15 residues. Trimming shortened V by 4 bases and J by 2 bases, and 15 bases separated the two germline ends. CDR3 sequence (DNA): TGCGCCAGCAGCCTAGGATCTTGGGGGAACTATGGCTACACCTTC. This encodes CASSLGSWGNYGYTF. Together with reference TRBV5-1 and TRBJ1-2, the CDR3 gives the full variable domain: KAGVTQTPRYLIKTRGQQVTLSCSPISGHRSVSWYQQTPGQGLQFLFEYFSETQRNKGNFPGRFSGRQFSNSRSEMNVSTLELGDSALYLCASSLGSWGNYGYTFGSGTRLTVV.

The J gene is TRBJ1-1, the V gene TRBV11-1; D is undetermined. Trimming left V 5 bases short and J 4 bases short, with 11 bases between. CDR3 length: 13 amino acids. The germline CDR1 and CDR2 sequences are SGHAT and FQDESV (reference sequence). CDR3 coding DNA: TGTGCCAGCAGCAGGGAGTACGGCACTGAAGCTTTCTTT. Its protein is CASSREYGTEAFF. The full variable domain, completed using reference TRBV11-1 and TRBJ1-1, is EAEVAQSPRYKITEKSQAVAFWCDPISGHATLYWYRQILGQGPELLVQFQDESVVDDSQLPKDRFSAERLKGVDSTLKIQPAELGDSAMYLCASSREYGTEAFFGQGTRLTVV.

A few counts support this clone. The chain combines TRBV5-1 with TRBJ2-2; 11 positions agree with TRBD1. Trimming removed 5 bases from V and 7 bases from J; junction bases left unmatched: 10. Germline V gene lookup returns CDR1 SGHRS and CDR2 YFSETQ. The CDR3 has 16 amino acids. CDR3 residues: CASRTGTGGFGGELFF. The CDR3 coding sequence is TGCGCCAGCAGGACCGGGACAGGGGGTTTCGGCGGGGAGCTGTTTTTT.

The chain uses TRBV5-1 and TRBJ1-2, with a weak D call TRBD1 (6 bases). Germline CDR1 is SGHRS and CDR2 is YFSETQ. The CDR3 is made up of 14 amino acids. V gave up 4 bases and J gave up 7 bases, with 17 bases separating them. The CDR3 loop is CASSPEGGQAGYTF. The CDR3 DNA reads as TGCGCCAGCAGCCCGGAGGGGGGGCAAGCTGGCTACACCTTC.

This chain links TRBV28 with TRBJ1-2; D ambiguous. The CDR3 is made up of 16 amino acids. Deletions cut 4 bases from V and 1 base from J, with 16 bases between. CDR1 is MDHEN and CDR2 is SYDVKM in the germline V gene. The CDR3 bases are TGTGCCAGCAGTTACCGTAACAGATATGATAACTATGGCTACACCTTC. It specifies CASSYRNRYDNYGYTF.

V usage is TRBV7-9 and J usage is TRBJ2-3, with D possibly matching TRBD2 (5 bases). Trimming pared 3 bases from V and 1 base from J, leaving 11 bases between. The germline V gene encodes CDR1 SEHNR and CDR2 FQNEAQ (reference sequence). The CDR3 is 15 residues long. The CDR3 bases are TGTGCCAGCAGCTTTCGGGGAATTGGCACAGATACGCAGTATTTT. This translates into CASSFRGIGTDTQYF.

This clone was recorded once. The chain has TRBV5-1 and TRBJ2-2; D unclear. V was shortened by 4 bases and J by 2 bases, with 3 bases between the two germline ends. This CDR3 contains 12 residues. Looked up from germline, CDR1 is SGHRS and CDR2 is YFSETQ. Here the CDR3 DNA reads TGCGCCAGCAGCGGAAACACCGGGGAGCTGTTTTTT. This translates into CASSGNTGELFF.